One and the same sample provided the 8 T cell receptor beta chains below, sequenced in a study of PD-1 blockade in mismatch repair-deficient tumors. Data came from immunoSEQ multiplex PCR; TCRdb stores just in-frame clones and leaves some out. The sample carries some 120,000 clones, about nine tenths recorded once. This material consisted of peripheral blood, taken about 17 months after starting pembrolizumab. The receptor source for this set is an adult with mismatch repair-deficient cancer.

V gene TRBV27 combines with J gene TRBJ2-2; a weak D match, TRBD2 (6 bases). CDR1 and CDR2 from the germline V gene are MNHEY and SMNVEV (reference sequence). V lost 6 bases, J lost 4 bases, and 12 bases lay in between. This CDR3 is 14 amino acids long. CDR3 DNA: TGTGCCAGCAGCCCGGAGGGGTTCACCGGGGAGCTGTTTTTT. It codes for CASSPEGFTGELFF.

The CDR3 nucleotides are TGCGCCAGCAGCCAAGATTCAGGGGACTCTGGAAACACCATATATTTT. Protein sequence: CASSQDSGDSGNTIYF. This chain links TRBV4-3 with TRBJ1-3, with TRBD1 as a possible D gene (6 bases). Germline CDR1 is LGHNA and CDR2 is YSLEER. With 0 bases removed from V and 0 bases from J, the gap between germline ends came to 9 bases. The CDR3 has 16 residues.

This clone has just one count. The rearrangement uses TRBV6-4 and TRBJ2-7; either TRBD1 or TRBD2 may supply D (5 bases each). This CDR3 has 15 amino acids. In germline, CDR1 is MRHNA, CDR2 SNTAGT. Trimming shortened V by 5 bases and J by 0 bases, and 14 bases separated the two germline ends. CDR3 nucleotides: TGTGCCAGCAGTCCACGGGGCCCGGACTCCTACGAGCAGTACTTC. Protein product: CASSPRGPDSYEQYF.

The rearrangement links TRBV13 to TRBJ2-7, with D tentatively TRBD1 or TRBD2 (5 bases each). From germline, CDR1 is PRHDT and CDR2 FYEKMQ (reference sequence). This CDR3 contains 14 residues. Trimming shortened V by 5 bases and J by 7 bases, and 18 bases separated the two germline ends. CDR3 sequence (DNA): TGTGCCAGCAGCAATGGGACGGTCCTGGGGGAGCAGTACTTC. This sequence encodes CASSNGTVLGEQYF.

The chain recombines TRBV14 with TRBJ2-7; 7 nucleotides agree with TRBD2. This CDR3 comprises 16 residues. V lost 1 base, J lost 1 base, and 7 bases stayed unmatched. Germline-derived CDR1 and CDR2 are SGHDN and FVKESK. CDR3 sequence: CASSQGTRGASYEQYF. The CDR3 DNA sequence: TGTGCCAGCAGCCAAGGGACTAGGGGTGCATCCTACGAGCAGTACTTC.

The rearrangement links TRBV7-9 to TRBJ1-2, with D perhaps TRBD1 (6 bases). CDR1 is SEHNR and CDR2 is FQNEAQ in the germline V gene (reference sequence). The CDR3 is 14 amino acids. With 1 base removed from V and 2 bases from J, the gap between germline ends came to 8 bases. This CDR3 reads CASSLGGGNYGYTF. As DNA, the CDR3 is TGTGCCAGCAGCTTAGGCGGGGGCAACTATGGCTACACCTTC.

The V call is TRBV4-2, the J call TRBJ2-7; weak D call: TRBD2 (5 bases). The CDR3 is made up of 15 amino acids. V lost 0 bases to trimming and J lost 0 bases, with 9 bases between them. CDR1 is LGHNA and CDR2 is YNFKEQ in the germline V gene. The CDR3 nucleotides read TGTGCCAGCAGCCAAGAAGCGGTCAGCTCCTACGAGCAGTACTTC. Its translation is CASSQEAVSSYEQYF.

This chain joins TRBV4-1 and TRBJ2-7; TRBD2 might be the D (6 bases). This CDR3 is built from 18 residues. Germline V gene data show CDR1 as MGHRA and CDR2 as YSYEKL. V was shortened by 4 bases and J by 2 bases, with 24 bases between the two germline ends. The CDR3 here is CASSLSQLGRGSTYEQYF. In DNA, the CDR3 is TGCGCCAGCAGCCTTAGCCAATTGGGGCGGGGATCCACCTACGAGCAGTACTTC.